This TCR beta chain came from a study of cytomegalovirus exposure and HLA in healthy donors. Whole-study context: Early released data had about 85 million unique TCRs, all coming from HLA-typed donors.

Trimming cost V 4 bases and J 5 bases; bases outside gene matches: 7. There are 14 residues in the CDR3. In germline, CDR1 is MNHEY, CDR2 SVGAGI. Primers for the PCR totalled 60 Vbeta and 13 Jbeta. Some clones are missing from TCRdb's copy, which holds only in-frame ones; the method was immunoSEQ multiplex PCR. The sample contains around 250,000 clones, about 86% of which appear only once. Sequenced: PBMCs. This receptor was taken from a woman aged 55-75 years in good health and CMV-seropositive. V gene TRBV6-5 combines with J gene TRBJ2-7, with 8 bases lining up with TRBD1. The CDR3 region is CASSLRQGNHEQYF. The DNA of the CDR3 is TGTGCCAGCAGTTTACGACAGGGGAACCACGAGCAGTACTTC.